This T cell receptor (beta chain) was observed in a study of cytomegalovirus exposure and HLA in healthy donors. The PCR contained 60 Vbeta and 13 Jbeta primers. Produced via immunoSEQ multiplex PCR; TCRdb's table is partial and in-frame only. The sample holds 70,000 to 75,000 clones, about 78% seen once. There are 14 residues in the CDR3. Germline CDR1 reads GTSNPN; CDR2 reads SVGIG (reference sequence). The trim removed 8 bases at V and 1 base at J, leaving 10 bases unmatched. Specimen: PBMCs. The source is a woman in her 40s in good health and CMV-seropositive. The chain carries TRBV30 and TRBJ1-2; 7 bases fit TRBD1. DNA for the CDR3: TGTGCCGGGGATCCGGCAGGGGGTAACTATGGCTACACCTTC. This encodes CAGDPAGGNYGYTF.